This T cell receptor beta chain was obtained from a study of cytomegalovirus exposure and HLA in healthy donors. Study context: As released early, the data held 65 million to 90 million unique TCRs from HLA-typed donors.

The V end was cut by 0 bases, the J end by 2 bases, with 7 bases between. This CDR3 has 14 amino acids. Germline V CDR1 and CDR2: MNHEY, SVGAGI. PCR was performed using 60 Vbeta and 13 Jbeta primers. Only in-frame clones appear in the TCRdb table, and some are missing; sequencing was by immunoSEQ multiplex PCR. Altogether about 69,000 clones are present, roughly four fifths being singletons, with the ten largest covering around a fifth. What was sequenced was PBMCs. The chain recombines TRBV6-5 with TRBJ1-1; D is perhaps TRBD1 (5 bases). The clonotype originates from a woman aged 25 to 39 in good health and CMV-seropositive. CDR3 protein: CASSYSDKNTEAFF. In DNA, the CDR3 is TGTGCCAGCAGTTACTCGGACAAAAACACTGAAGCTTTCTTT.